The sample holds many counts of the clone carrying this T cell receptor (beta chain). The antigen is undetermined. The record originates from a study of CD8+CD57+ T cells in acquired aplastic anemia. Using genomic DNA as the template, TCR beta VDJ and CDR3 profiling was carried out. MiXCR, run by TCRdb on the reads, gives a single entry per CDR3 protein. The table includes 150,000 to 200,000 distinct CDR3 sequences, roughly 40% detected once. This CDR3 comprises 12 residues. Germline V gene sequence: CDR1 SNHLY, CDR2 FYNNEI. The V and J ends lost 3 bases and 1 base respectively, with 2 bases between them. Overall study findings and caveats: The same twenty-nine CD8+ CDR3 sequences occurred in patients and in controls.

The sequenced material came from sorted CD4+, CD8+, or CD8+CD57+ T cells (not recorded which) from PBMCs. The sequence was collected from a human donor in good health. This chain joins TRBV2 and TRBJ2-3; no clear D gene. CDR3 in DNA: TGTGCCAGCAGTGAGCGCACAGATACGCAGTATTTT. Translation: CASSERTDTQYF.